This record covers a single TCR beta chain. Antigen unknown. The data are from a study of CD8+ T cells in alopecia areata. RNA was isolated and reverse transcribed to cDNA, the sequencing template. Clones were read by immunoSEQ multiplex PCR, and TCRdb kept only the in-frame ones, dropping some. The repertoire holds around 180,000 clones, with over 55% as singletons. The treatment was: oral pan-JAK inhibitor, 5-10 mg twice daily. Study findings and constraints: Compared with normal scalp, lesional scalp had higher clonality and more expanded CD8+ clones.

The V gene's germline CDR1 is SGHRS and CDR2 YFSETQ. This CDR3 is built from 18 residues. With V trimmed by 0 bases and J by 0 bases, 7 bases remained unmatched. This chain connects TRBV5-1 to TRBJ2-1, with 9 bases identical to TRBD2. The sequenced sample was CD4+ T cells sorted from blood, obtained at week 24, from a patient treated with tofacitinib. The clonotype was recovered from a human donor with alopecia areata. CDR3 nucleotides: TGCGCCAGCAGCTTGGAGCCCAGCGGGGGGAGCTCCTACAATGAGCAGTTCTTC. Its protein is CASSLEPSGGSSYNEQFF.